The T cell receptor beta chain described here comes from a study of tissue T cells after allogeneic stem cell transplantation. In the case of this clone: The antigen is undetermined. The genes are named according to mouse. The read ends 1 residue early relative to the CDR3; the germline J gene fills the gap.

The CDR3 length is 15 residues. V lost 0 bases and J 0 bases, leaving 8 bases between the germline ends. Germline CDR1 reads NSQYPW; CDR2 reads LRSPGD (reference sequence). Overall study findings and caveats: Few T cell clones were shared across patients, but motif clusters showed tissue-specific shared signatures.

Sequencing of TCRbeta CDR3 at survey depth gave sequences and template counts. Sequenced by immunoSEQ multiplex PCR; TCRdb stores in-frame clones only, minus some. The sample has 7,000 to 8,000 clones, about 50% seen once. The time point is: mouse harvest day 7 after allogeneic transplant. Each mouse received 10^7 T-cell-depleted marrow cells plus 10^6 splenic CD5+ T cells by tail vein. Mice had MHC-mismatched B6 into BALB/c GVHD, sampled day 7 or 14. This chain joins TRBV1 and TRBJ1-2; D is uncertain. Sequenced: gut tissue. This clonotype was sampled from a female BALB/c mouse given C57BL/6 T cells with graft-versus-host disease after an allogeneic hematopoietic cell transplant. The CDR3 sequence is CTCSAEHRANSDYTF. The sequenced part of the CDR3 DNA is TGCACCTGCAGTGCAGAACACAGAGCAAACTCCGACTACACC.